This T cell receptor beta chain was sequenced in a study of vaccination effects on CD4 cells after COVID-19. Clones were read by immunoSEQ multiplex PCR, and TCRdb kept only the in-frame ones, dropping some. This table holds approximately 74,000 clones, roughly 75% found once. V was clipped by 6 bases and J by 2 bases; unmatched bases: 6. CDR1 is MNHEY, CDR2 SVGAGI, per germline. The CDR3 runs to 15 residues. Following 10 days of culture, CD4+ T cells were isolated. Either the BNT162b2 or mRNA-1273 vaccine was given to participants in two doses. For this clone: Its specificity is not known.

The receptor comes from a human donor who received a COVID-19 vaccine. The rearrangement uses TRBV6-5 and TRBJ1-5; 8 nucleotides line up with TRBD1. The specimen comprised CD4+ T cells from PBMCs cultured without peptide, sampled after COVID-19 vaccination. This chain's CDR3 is CASSPTGGGNQPQHF. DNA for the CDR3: TGTGCCAGCAGCCCAACAGGGGGAGGCAATCAGCCCCAGCATTTT.